This TCR beta chain came from a study of shared clonotypes between healthy human individuals. Study outcomes and limitations: Generation of non-shared clonotypes was less probable than generation of clonotypes shared by all four donors.

In the case of this clone: Its antigen remains unidentified.

Profiled with immunoSEQ multiplex PCR; TCRdb holds only in-frame clones, not every one. The table shows some 690,000 clones, with 90% occurring only once. CDR3 length: 16 residues. The V end was cut by 0 bases, the J end by 2 bases, with 10 bases between. The germline V gene has CDR1 MGHRA and CDR2 YSYEKL. V is TRBV4-1 and J is TRBJ1-4, with no clear D. The material sequenced was memory CD8+ T cells from PBMCs. Documented subset: CD45RO+ cells pooled with CCR7-negative TemRA cells. The source of this sequence is a man aged 18 to 29 in good health. Some clones in this sample may be carry-over from other donors' samples. For the CDR3, the DNA is TGCGCCAGCAGCCAAGATTGGCGCCAGACTAATGAAAAACTGTTTTTT. Its protein product is CASSQDWRQTNEKLFF.